This T cell receptor beta chain was identified during a study of cytomegalovirus exposure and HLA in healthy donors. Broader study findings: The study labeled fewer than 200 TCR beta chains cytomegalovirus-associated.

The donors were in the roughly 130-subject validation cohort, distinct from the 666-subject first cohort. The repertoire was sequenced with immunoSEQ multiplex PCR; TCRdb's copy has only in-frame clones and lacks some. Of some 140,000 clones detected, 70% to 85% appear once; the ten largest clones hold about 32%. About this clone: Its cognate antigen is unknown.

CDR1 and CDR2 (germline): SGDLS, YYNGEE. CDR3 length: 14 amino acids. V lost 0 bases and J lost 2, with 9 bases in between. V is TRBV9 and J is TRBJ2-7; D is uncertain. The sample was PBMCs. This TCR derives from a man aged 30-40 years in good health and CMV-seropositive. CDR3 amino acids: CASSVGLETYEQYF. CDR3 nucleotide sequence: TGTGCCAGCAGCGTAGGCCTAGAAACCTACGAGCAGTACTTC.